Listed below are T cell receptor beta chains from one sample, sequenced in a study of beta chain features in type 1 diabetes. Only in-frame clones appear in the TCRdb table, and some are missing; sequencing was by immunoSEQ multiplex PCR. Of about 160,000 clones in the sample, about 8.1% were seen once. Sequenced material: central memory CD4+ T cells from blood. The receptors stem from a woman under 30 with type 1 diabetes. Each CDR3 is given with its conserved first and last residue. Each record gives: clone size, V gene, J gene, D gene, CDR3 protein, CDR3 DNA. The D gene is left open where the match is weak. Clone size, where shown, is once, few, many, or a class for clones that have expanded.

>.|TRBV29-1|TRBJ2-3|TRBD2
CSASYRTSGNPDTQYF
TGCAGCGCCTCTTATAGGACTAGCGGGAACCCAGATACGCAGTATTTT
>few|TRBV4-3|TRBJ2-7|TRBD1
CASSQGAGGMYEQYF
TGCGCCAGCAGCCAAGGGGCAGGGGGTATGTACGAGCAGTACTTC
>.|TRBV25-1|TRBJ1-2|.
CASSEGGIYGYTF
TGTGCCAGCAGTGAGGGAGGGATCTATGGCTACACCTTC
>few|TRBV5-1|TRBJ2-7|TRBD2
CASSEGTSGRSYEQYF
TGCGCCAGCAGCGAGGGGACTAGCGGGAGATCCTACGAGCAGTACTTC
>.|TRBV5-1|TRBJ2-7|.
CASGPGQSSSYEQYF
TGCGCCAGCGGACCCGGACAGTCCAGCTCCTACGAGCAGTACTTC
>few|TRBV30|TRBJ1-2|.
CAWSRRDNYGYTF
TGTGCCTGGAGTCGCAGGGATAACTATGGCTACACCTTC
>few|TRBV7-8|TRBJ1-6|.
CASSFGGTLSPLHF
TGTGCCAGCAGCTTCGGGGGAACGCTCTCACCCCTCCACTTT
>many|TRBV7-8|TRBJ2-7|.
CASSLDRAYEQYF
TGTGCCAGCAGCTTAGATCGGGCCTACGAGCAGTACTTC
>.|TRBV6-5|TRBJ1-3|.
CASSYSSGQTGNTIYF
TGTGCCAGCAGTTACTCATCCGGACAGACTGGAAACACCATATATTTT
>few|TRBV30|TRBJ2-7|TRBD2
CAWSQRSGSVRYF
TGTGCCTGGAGCCAGAGGAGCGGGAGTGTTCGGTACTTC
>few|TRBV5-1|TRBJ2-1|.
CASRLGLGGLVSSYNEQFF
TGCGCCAGCAGGTTGGGGTTGGGGGGGCTAGTAAGCTCCTACAATGAGCAGTTCTTC
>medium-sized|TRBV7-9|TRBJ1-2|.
CASSPTAWGYTF
TGTGCCAGCAGCCCGACAGCTTGGGGCTACACCTTC
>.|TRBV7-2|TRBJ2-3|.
CASSQGGGAGDTQYF
TGTGCCAGCAGTCAAGGTGGGGGGGCAGGGGATACGCAGTATTTT
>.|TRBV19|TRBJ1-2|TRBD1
CASSIAARQGSGYTF
TGTGCCAGTAGTATAGCGGCGAGACAGGGGTCTGGCTACACCTTC
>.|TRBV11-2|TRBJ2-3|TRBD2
CASSPYLGGGTTDTQYF
TGTGCCAGCAGCCCTTACCTGGGCGGGGGAACCACAGATACGCAGTATTTT
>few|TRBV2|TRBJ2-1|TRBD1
CASSQDWTGGYNEQFF
TGTGCCAGCAGTCAAGATTGGACAGGGGGCTACAATGAGCAGTTCTTC
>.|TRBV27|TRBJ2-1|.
CASSLMAGGINEQFF
TGTGCCAGCAGTTTAATGGCAGGGGGGATCAATGAGCAGTTCTTC
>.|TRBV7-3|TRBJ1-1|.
CASSLTPGTEAFF
TGTGCCAGCAGCTTAACCCCGGGCACTGAAGCTTTCTTT
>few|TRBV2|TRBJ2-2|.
CASIGQPNTGELFF
TGTGCCAGCATTGGGCAGCCCAACACCGGGGAGCTGTTTTTT
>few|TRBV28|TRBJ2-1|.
CASSFVQGSAEQFF
TGTGCCAGCAGTTTTGTTCAGGGGTCGGCTGAGCAGTTCTTC
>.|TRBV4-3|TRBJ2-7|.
CASSQDYRRDNSYEQYF
TGCGCCAGCAGCCAAGATTATCGCCGGGACAACTCCTACGAGCAGTACTTC
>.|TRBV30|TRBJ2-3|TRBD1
CACQKQGTTDTQYF
TGTGCCTGCCAAAAACAGGGGACGACAGATACGCAGTATTTT
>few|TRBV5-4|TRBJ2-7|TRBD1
CASSPRDSSYEQYF
TGTGCCAGCAGCCCCCGGGACAGCTCCTACGAGCAGTACTTC
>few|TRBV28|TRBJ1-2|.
CASSLIPYYGYTF
TGTGCCAGCAGTTTAATCCCATACTATGGCTACACCTTC
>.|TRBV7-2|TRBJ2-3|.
CASSLDQGQDTQYF
TGTGCCAGCAGCTTAGATCAGGGGCAGGATACGCAGTATTTT
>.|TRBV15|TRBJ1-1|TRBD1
CARPGTGGWSTEAFF
TGTGCCAGACCCGGGACAGGGGGCTGGAGCACTGAAGCTTTCTTT
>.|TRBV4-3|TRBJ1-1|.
CASSRNGAGRGNTEAFF
TGCGCCAGCAGCCGCAATGGTGCGGGGAGGGGGAACACTGAAGCTTTCTTT
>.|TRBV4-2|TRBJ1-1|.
CASSLGPNTEAFF
TGTGCCAGCAGCTTGGGGCCTAACACTGAAGCTTTCTTT
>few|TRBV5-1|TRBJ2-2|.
CASSVRRNGELFF
TGCGCCAGCAGCGTCAGGAGGAATGGGGAGCTGTTTTTT
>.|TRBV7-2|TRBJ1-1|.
CASSLSAGLNTEAFF
TGTGCCAGCAGCTTATCAGCAGGCTTGAACACTGAAGCTTTCTTT
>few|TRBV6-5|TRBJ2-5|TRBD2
CASSLGLAGVETQYF
TGTGCCAGCAGCCTCGGATTAGCGGGAGTCGAGACCCAGTACTTC
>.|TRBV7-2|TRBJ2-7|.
CASSKQGYEQYF
TGTGCCAGCAGCAAACAGGGTTACGAGCAGTACTTC
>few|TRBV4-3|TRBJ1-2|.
CASSQVARSNYGYTF
TGCGCCAGCAGCCAAGTGGCACGAAGTAACTATGGCTACACCTTC
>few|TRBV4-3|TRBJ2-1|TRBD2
CASSQDGLAGGKNEQFF
TGCGCCAGCAGCCAAGATGGACTAGCGGGGGGGAAAAATGAGCAGTTCTTC
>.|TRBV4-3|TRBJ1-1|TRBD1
CASSPGQGSSHEAFF
TGCGCCAGCAGCCCAGGACAGGGGAGTTCCCATGAAGCTTTCTTT
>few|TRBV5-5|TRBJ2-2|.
CASSLRDTYTGELFF
TGTGCCAGCAGCTTGCGGGACACCTACACCGGGGAGCTGTTTTTT
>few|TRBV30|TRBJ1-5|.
CAWSFAGNQPQHF
TGTGCCTGGAGTTTTGCAGGGAATCAGCCCCAGCATTTT
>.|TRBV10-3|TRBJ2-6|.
CAISESRAGANVLTF
TGTGCCATCAGTGAGTCGAGGGCTGGGGCCAACGTCCTGACTTTC
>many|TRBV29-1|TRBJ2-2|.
CSVARDFNTGELFF
TGCAGCGTTGCCCGGGACTTTAACACCGGGGAGCTGTTTTTT
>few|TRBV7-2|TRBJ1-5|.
CASSFQGLQPQHF
TGTGCCAGCAGCTTCCAGGGCCTTCAGCCCCAGCATTTT
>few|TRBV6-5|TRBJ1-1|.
CASRPQGTNTEAFF
TGTGCCAGCAGACCCCAGGGGACGAACACTGAAGCTTTCTTT
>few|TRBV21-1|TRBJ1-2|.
CASSKGPTGQSLYTF
TGTGCCAGCAGCAAAGGTCCCACAGGACAGAGCCTCTACACCTTC
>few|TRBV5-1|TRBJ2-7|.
CASSLGSRYEQYF
TGCGCCAGCAGCTTGGGATCGCGTTACGAGCAGTACTTC
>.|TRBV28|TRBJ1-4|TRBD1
CASSKGGDREKLFF
TGTGCCAGCAGCAAAGGGGGCGATCGTGAAAAACTGTTTTTT
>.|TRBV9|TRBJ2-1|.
CASSSSGAQYNEQFF
TGTGCCAGCAGCAGCTCAGGGGCACAATACAATGAGCAGTTCTTC
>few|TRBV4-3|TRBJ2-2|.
CASSQDPGPGELFF
TGCGCCAGCAGCCAAGATCCCGGTCCCGGGGAGCTGTTTTTT
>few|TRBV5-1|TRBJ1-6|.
CASREQGTHNSPLHF
TGCGCCAGCAGAGAACAGGGTACGCATAATTCACCCCTCCACTTT
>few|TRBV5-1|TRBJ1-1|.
CASSSQALNTEAFF
TGCGCCAGCAGCTCCCAGGCCCTGAACACTGAAGCTTTCTTT
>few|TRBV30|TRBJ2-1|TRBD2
CAWRNSGSKVEQFF
TGTGCCTGGAGAAATAGCGGGAGTAAGGTTGAGCAGTTCTTC
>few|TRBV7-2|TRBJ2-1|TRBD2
CASRQAGGAANEQFF
TGTGCCAGCAGGCAAGCGGGGGGGGCGGCCAATGAGCAGTTCTTC
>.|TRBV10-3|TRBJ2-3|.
CAISWAGRTDTQYF
TGTGCCATCTCTTGGGCGGGCCGCACAGATACGCAGTATTTT
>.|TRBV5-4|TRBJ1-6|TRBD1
CASSPSLPGQGFHF
TGTGCCAGCAGCCCCAGCCTCCCGGGACAGGGATTCCACTTT
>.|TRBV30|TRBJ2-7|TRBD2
CAWNPGGGVVYEQYF
TGTGCCTGGAACCCGGGTGGGGGGGTGGTATACGAGCAGTACTTC
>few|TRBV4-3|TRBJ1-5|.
CASSAGYSNQPQHF
TGCGCCAGCAGCGCCGGGTATAGCAATCAGCCCCAGCATTTT
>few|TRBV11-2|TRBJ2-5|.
CASSPSYASAQETQYF
TGTGCCAGCAGCCCGAGTTATGCTAGCGCCCAAGAGACCCAGTACTTC
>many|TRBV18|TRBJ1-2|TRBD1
CASSPIGTVANYGYTF
TGTGCCAGCTCACCGATAGGGACAGTAGCTAACTATGGCTACACCTTC
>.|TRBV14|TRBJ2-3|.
CASSPLTSSTDTQYF
TGTGCCAGCAGCCCCTTAACTTCTAGCACAGATACGCAGTATTTT
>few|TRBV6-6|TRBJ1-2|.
CASSALTEVYTF
TGTGCCAGCAGTGCGTTGACAGAGGTCTACACCTTC
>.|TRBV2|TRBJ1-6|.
CASSPRGVGNSPLHF
TGTGCCAGCAGCCCCAGGGGTGTGGGAAATTCACCCCTCCACTTT